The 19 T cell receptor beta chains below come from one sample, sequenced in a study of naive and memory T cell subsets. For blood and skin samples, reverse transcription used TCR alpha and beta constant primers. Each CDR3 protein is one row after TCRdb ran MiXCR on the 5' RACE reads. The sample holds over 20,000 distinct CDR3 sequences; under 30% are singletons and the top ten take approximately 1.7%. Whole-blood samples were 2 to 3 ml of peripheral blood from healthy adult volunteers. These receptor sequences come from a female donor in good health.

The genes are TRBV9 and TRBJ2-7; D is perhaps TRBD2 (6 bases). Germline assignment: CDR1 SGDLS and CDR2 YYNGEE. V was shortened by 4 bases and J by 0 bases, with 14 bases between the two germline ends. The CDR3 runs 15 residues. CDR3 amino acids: CASSLRGGSSYEQYF. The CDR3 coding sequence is TGTGCCAGCAGCCTGCGGGGAGGAAGCTCCTACGAGCAGTACTTC. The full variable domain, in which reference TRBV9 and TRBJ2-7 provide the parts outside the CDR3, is DSGVTQTPKHLITATGQRVTLRCSPRSGDLSVYWYQQSLDQGLQFLIQYYNGEERAKGNILERFSAQQFPDLHSELNLSSLELGDSALYFCASSLRGGSSYEQYFGPGTRLTVT.

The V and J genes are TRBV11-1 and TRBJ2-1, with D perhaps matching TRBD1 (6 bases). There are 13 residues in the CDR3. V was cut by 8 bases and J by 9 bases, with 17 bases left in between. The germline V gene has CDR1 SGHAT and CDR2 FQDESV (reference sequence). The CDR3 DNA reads TGTGCCAGCCGGTGGACTGAAGGGGGTGAGCAGTTCTTC. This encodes CASRWTEGGEQFF.

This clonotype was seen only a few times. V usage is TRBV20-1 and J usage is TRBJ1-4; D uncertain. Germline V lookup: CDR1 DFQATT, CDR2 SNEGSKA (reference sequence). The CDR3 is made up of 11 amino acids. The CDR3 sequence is CRALVNEKLFF. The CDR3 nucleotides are TGCAGGGCCTTAGTTAACGAAAAACTGTTTTTT.

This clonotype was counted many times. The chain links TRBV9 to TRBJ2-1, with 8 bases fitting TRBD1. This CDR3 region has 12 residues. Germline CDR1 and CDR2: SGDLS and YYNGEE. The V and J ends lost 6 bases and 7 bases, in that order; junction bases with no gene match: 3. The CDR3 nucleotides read TGTGCCAGCACCACAGGGGGTAATGAGCAGTTCTTC. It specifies CASTTGGNEQFF.

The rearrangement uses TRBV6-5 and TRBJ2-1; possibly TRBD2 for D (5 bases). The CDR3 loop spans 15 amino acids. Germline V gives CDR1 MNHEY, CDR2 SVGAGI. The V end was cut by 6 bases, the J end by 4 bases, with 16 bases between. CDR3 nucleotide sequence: TGTGCCAGCAGGGTCGAAGGAGGTCGTTACAATGAGCAGTTCTTC. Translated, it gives CASRVEGGRYNEQFF.

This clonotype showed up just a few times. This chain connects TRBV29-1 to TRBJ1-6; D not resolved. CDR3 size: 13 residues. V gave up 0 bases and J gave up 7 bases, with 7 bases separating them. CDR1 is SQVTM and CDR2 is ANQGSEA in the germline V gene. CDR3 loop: CSVEETANSPLHF. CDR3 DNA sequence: TGCAGCGTTGAAGAAACGGCCAATTCACCCCTCCACTTT.

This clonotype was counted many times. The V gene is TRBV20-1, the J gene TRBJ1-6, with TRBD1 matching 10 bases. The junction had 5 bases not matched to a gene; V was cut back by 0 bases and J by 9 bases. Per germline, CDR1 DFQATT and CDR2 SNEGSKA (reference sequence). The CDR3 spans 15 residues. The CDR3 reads CSARDGTGESSPLHF. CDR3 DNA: TGCAGTGCTAGAGATGGGACAGGGGAAAGTTCACCCCTCCACTTT.

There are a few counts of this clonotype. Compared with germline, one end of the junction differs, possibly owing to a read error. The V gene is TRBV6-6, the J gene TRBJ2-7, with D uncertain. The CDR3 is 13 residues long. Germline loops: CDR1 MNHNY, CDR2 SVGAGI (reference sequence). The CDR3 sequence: CASSDSTAYEQYF. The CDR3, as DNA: TGTGCCAGCAGTGACTCGACTGCCTACGAGCAGTACTTC.

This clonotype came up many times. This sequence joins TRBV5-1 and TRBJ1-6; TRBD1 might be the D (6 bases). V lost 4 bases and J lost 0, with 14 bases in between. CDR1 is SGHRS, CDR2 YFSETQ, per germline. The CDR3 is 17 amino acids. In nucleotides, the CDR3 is TGCGCCAGCAGCGATACGACAGGCAGCTCCTATAATTCACCCCTCCACTTT. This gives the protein CASSDTTGSSYNSPLHF. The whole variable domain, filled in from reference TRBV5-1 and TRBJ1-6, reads KAGVTQTPRYLIKTRGQQVTLSCSPISGHRSVSWYQQTPGQGLQFLFEYFSETQRNKGNFPGRFSGRQFSNSRSEMNVSTLELGDSALYLCASSDTTGSSYNSPLHFGNGTRLTVT.

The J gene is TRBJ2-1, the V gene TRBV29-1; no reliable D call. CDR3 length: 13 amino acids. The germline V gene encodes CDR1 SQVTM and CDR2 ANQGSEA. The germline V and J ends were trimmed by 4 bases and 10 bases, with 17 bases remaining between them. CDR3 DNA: TGCAGCGTTGGATCCCGCGCGTTGAGCGAGCAGTTCTTC. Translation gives CSVGSRALSEQFF.

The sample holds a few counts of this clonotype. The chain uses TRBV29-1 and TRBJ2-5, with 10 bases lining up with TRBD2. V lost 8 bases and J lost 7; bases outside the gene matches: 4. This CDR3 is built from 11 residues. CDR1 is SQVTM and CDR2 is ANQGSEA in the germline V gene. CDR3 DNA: TGCAGCATACGGACTAGCGGGACCCAGTACTTC. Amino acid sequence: CSIRTSGTQYF.

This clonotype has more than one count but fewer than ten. The CDR3 nucleotides are TGTGCCAGCAGTCTTGGGACAGGGTACGAGCAGTACTTC. It encodes CASSLGTGYEQYF. The chain uses TRBV6-5 and TRBJ2-7; TRBD1 matches 9 bases. CDR3 length equals 13 residues. CDR1 and CDR2 (germline): MNHEY, SVGAGI. V trimming: 5 bases; J trimming: 4 bases; junction bases outside the gene matches: 3.

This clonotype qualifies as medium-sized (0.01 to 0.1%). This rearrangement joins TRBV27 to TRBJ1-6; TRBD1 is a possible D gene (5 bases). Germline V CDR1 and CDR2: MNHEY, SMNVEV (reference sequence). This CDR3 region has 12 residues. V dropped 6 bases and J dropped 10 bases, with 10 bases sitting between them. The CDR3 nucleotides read TGTGCCAGCAGCGGGGCGGGCTCACCCCTCCACTTT. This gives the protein CASSGAGSPLHF.

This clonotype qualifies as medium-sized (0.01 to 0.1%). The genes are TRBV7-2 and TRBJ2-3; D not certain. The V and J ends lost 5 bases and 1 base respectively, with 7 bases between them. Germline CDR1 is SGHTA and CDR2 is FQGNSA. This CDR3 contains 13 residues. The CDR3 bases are TGTGCCAGCAGCCAGACCGGCACAGATACGCAGTATTTT. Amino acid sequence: CASSQTGTDTQYF.

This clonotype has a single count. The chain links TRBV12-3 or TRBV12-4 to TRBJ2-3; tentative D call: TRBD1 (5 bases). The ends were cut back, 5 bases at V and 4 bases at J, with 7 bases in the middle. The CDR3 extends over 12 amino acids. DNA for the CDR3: TGTGCCAGCAGTCCAGGGTCAGATACGCAGTATTTT. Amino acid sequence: CASSPGSDTQYF.

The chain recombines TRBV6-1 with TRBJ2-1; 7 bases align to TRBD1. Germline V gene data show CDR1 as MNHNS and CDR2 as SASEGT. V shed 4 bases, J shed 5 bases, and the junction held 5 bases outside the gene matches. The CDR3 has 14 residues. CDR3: CASSAEDRHNEQFF. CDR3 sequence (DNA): TGTGCCAGCAGTGCTGAGGACAGGCACAATGAGCAGTTCTTC.

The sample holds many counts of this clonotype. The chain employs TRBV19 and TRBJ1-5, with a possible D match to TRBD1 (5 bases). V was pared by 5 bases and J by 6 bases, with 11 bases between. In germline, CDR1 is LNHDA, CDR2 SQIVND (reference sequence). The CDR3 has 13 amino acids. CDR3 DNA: TGTGCCAGTAGTTGGGGGTATCGTCAGCCCCAGCATTTT. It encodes CASSWGYRQPQHF.

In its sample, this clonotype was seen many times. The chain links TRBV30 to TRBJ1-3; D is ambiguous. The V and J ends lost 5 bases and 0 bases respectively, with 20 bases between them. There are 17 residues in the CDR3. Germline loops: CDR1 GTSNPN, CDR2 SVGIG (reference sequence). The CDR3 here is CAWCPRERASSGNTIYF. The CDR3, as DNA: TGTGCCTGGTGTCCTAGGGAGAGGGCCTCCTCTGGAAACACCATATATTTT. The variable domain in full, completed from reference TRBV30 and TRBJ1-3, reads SQTIHQWPATLVQPVGSPLSLECTVEGTSNPNLYWYRQAAGRGLQLLFYSVGIGQISSEVPQNLSASRPQDRQFILSSKKLLLSDSGFYLCAWCPRERASSGNTIYFGEGSWLTVV.

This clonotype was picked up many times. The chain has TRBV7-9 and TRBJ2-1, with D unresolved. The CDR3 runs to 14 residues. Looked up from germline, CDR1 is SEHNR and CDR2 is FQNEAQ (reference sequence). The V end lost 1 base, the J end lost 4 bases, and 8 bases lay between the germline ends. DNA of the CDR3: TGTGCCAGCAGCTTAGTTGGTAATTACAATGAGCAGTTCTTC. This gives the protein CASSLVGNYNEQFF.